This TCR beta chain was observed in a study of control samples from healthy donors and cancer patients. Sequenced by immunoSEQ multiplex PCR; TCRdb stores in-frame clones only, minus some. In the table there are about 73,000 clones, roughly 94% of which are singletons. This CDR3 comprises 12 residues. Germline-derived CDR1 and CDR2 are GTSNPN and SVGIG (reference sequence). Trimming pared 0 bases from V and 8 bases from J, leaving 10 bases between. The gene calls are TRBV30 and TRBJ1-2; no definite D call. The source of this sequence is a woman aged 40 to 55 in good health. The sample consisted of blood. The CDR3 region is CAWSVGIRGYTF. Written as DNA, the CDR3 is TGTGCCTGGAGTGTAGGGATACGGGGCTACACCTTC. The full variable domain, with the rest looked up from reference TRBV30 and TRBJ1-2, is SQTIHQWPATLVQPVGSPLSLECTVEGTSNPNLYWYRQAAGRGLQLLFYSVGIGQISSEVPQNLSASRPQDRQFILSSKKLLLSDSGFYLCAWSVGIRGYTFGSGTRLTVV.